These T cell receptor beta chains were read from a single sample in a study of lung T cells in sarcoidosis with Löfgren's syndrome. MiXCR, applied by TCRdb to the reads, yields one record per CDR3 protein. This table has under 20,000 distinct CDR3 sequences, around 23% appearing once. The sample was CD4+ T cells from bronchoalveolar lavage. These receptor sequences come from a human donor with sarcoidosis (Löfgren's syndrome or another form), or a control subject (not recorded which). Both conserved end residues are part of each CDR3. The D gene is left open where the match is weak. Only part of the rows carry a size: once, few, many, or a class if the clone is expanded.

d_gene	v_gene	abundance	j_gene	CDR3aa
TRBD2	TRBV2	few	TRBJ2-1	CASMGLAGVRNEQFF
-	TRBV12-3/TRBV12-4	many	TRBJ1-1	CASSLVLGAEAFF
TRBD2	TRBV7-3	many	TRBJ2-1	CASSLGTSGYNEQFF
-	TRBV5-1	-	TRBJ1-2	CASSQGTGANYGYTF
TRBD2	TRBV20-1	many	TRBJ2-3	CSASWTRGINTQYF
-	TRBV7-2	many	TRBJ1-2	CASSQGTSSGYTF
TRBD2	TRBV7-9	-	TRBJ2-4	CASSFPAGTSGMKQYF
-	TRBV7-9	few	TRBJ2-5	CASTRQGGREETQYF
-	TRBV6-1	medium-sized	TRBJ2-5	CASSTSFSQETQYF
-	TRBV20-1	many	TRBJ1-3	CSAAQTGVSGNTIYF
TRBD1	TRBV7-6	-	TRBJ1-2	CASSEWGGTGKNYGYTF
TRBD1	TRBV28	many	TRBJ1-1	CASSLTGGSKNTEAFF
-	TRBV11-3	few	TRBJ2-7	CASSPDRYEQYF
-	TRBV28	medium-sized	TRBJ2-1	CASNTQDSYNEQFF
-	TRBV6-1	medium-sized	TRBJ1-1	CASSELSAFF
-	TRBV24-1	many	TRBJ2-3	CATSVLRLGGQYF
-	TRBV2	many	TRBJ1-5	CASSGQNNQPQHF
TRBD2	TRBV29-1	-	TRBJ2-7	CSVRGSREQYF
-	TRBV10-3	many	TRBJ2-3	CAINGNPPDTQYF
-	TRBV7-2	medium-sized	TRBJ1-1	CASSLDRNTEAFF
-	TRBV20-1	many	TRBJ1-6	CSASAGPNSPLHF
-	TRBV20-1	many	TRBJ1-1	CSASRRVDTEAFF
-	TRBV7-2	many	TRBJ2-7	CASSTPSGTYEQYF
-	TRBV24-1	many	TRBJ2-2	CATSDPKTGNTGELFF